The rows below give T cell receptor beta chains drawn from one sample of a study of blood T cell repertoires in COVID-19. Some clones are missing from TCRdb's copy, which holds only in-frame ones; the method was immunoSEQ multiplex PCR. This table holds roughly 360,000 clones, about 90% found once. The sequencing sample was made of PBMCs or T cells enriched from blood (not recorded which). These receptors all stem from a man aged 25 to 40 who had recovered from COVID-19. Both conserved end residues are part of each CDR3.

V gene: TRBV5-4
J gene: TRBJ2-3
CDR3 protein: CASSFRLAGGSTDTQYF

V gene: TRBV6-6
J gene: TRBJ1-6
CDR3 protein: CASSYPESGSPLHF

V gene: TRBV7-2
J gene: TRBJ1-5
CDR3 protein: CASSLAGRGSQPQHF

V gene: TRBV19
J gene: TRBJ2-1
CDR3 protein: CASSIGRSSYNEQFF

V gene: TRBV7-2
J gene: TRBJ2-1
CDR3 protein: CASSFGTSGGARNEQFF

V gene: TRBV3-1/TRBV3-2
J gene: TRBJ2-5
CDR3 protein: CASSPFQGSWGETQYF

V gene: TRBV2
J gene: TRBJ1-2
CDR3 protein: CASSEGPQAGYTF

V gene: TRBV3-1/TRBV3-2
J gene: TRBJ2-3
CDR3 protein: CASNPGQERPDTQYF

V gene: TRBV7-9
J gene: TRBJ1-1
CDR3 protein: CASSLKPRDTEEAFF

V gene: TRBV19
J gene: TRBJ2-3
CDR3 protein: CASSIRWIAGMRDTQYF

V gene: TRBV4-1
J gene: TRBJ1-2
CDR3 protein: CASRSLRADNNYGYTF

V gene: TRBV18
J gene: TRBJ2-3
CDR3 protein: CASSPSGADTQYF

V gene: TRBV7-8
J gene: TRBJ2-7
CDR3 protein: CASSPRVVYEQYF

V gene: TRBV6-5
J gene: TRBJ1-2
CDR3 protein: CASRQGAGGYTF

V gene: TRBV13
J gene: TRBJ2-3
CDR3 protein: CASSQTGSGKTVDTQYF

V gene: TRBV7-9
J gene: TRBJ2-7
CDR3 protein: CASSSGGLSYEQYF

V gene: TRBV18
J gene: TRBJ1-5
CDR3 protein: CASSPGTGGGNQPQHF

V gene: TRBV6-5
J gene: TRBJ1-1
CDR3 protein: CATKQELNTEAFF

V gene: TRBV6-1
J gene: TRBJ2-7
CDR3 protein: CASSEDPLAVKQYF

V gene: TRBV6-2/TRBV6-3
J gene: TRBJ2-1
CDR3 protein: CASSQGTSGGAGWYNEQFF

V gene: TRBV19
J gene: TRBJ2-2
CDR3 protein: CASRGQGAGELFF

V gene: TRBV19
J gene: TRBJ1-5
CDR3 protein: CASRNGGYSNQPQHF

V gene: TRBV5-1
J gene: TRBJ1-2
CDR3 protein: CASSSGRGDGYTF

V gene: TRBV6-5
J gene: TRBJ2-7
CDR3 protein: CASSYSRDRGNYEQYF

V gene: TRBV6-6
J gene: TRBJ1-4
CDR3 protein: CASSLGTGGEKLFF

V gene: TRBV18
J gene: TRBJ1-3
CDR3 protein: CASSPNQGTNTIYF

V gene: TRBV6-5
J gene: TRBJ1-2
CDR3 protein: CASTRQGGGYTF

V gene: TRBV7-8
J gene: TRBJ2-1
CDR3 protein: CASITEGVSEQFF

V gene: TRBV6-5
J gene: TRBJ2-7
CDR3 protein: CASSYEAGRTYEQYF

V gene: TRBV5-1
J gene: TRBJ1-2
CDR3 protein: CASSFQDYGYTF

V gene: TRBV12-5
J gene: TRBJ2-2
CDR3 protein: CASGLPSREDRGRDTGELFF

V gene: TRBV30
J gene: TRBJ1-2
CDR3 protein: CAWNLGQAGGYTF

V gene: TRBV19
J gene: TRBJ2-5
CDR3 protein: CASRTSGQETQYF

V gene: TRBV20-1
J gene: TRBJ1-2
CDR3 protein: CSTGGYGYTF

V gene: TRBV5-4
J gene: TRBJ1-3
CDR3 protein: CASSFAGGNTIYF

V gene: TRBV14
J gene: TRBJ1-1
CDR3 protein: CASSRWGRVANTEAFF

V gene: TRBV4-2
J gene: TRBJ2-7
CDR3 protein: CASSQDRDRGSYEQYF

V gene: TRBV19
J gene: TRBJ2-1
CDR3 protein: CASTLGRSSNEQFF

V gene: TRBV7-8
J gene: TRBJ2-1
CDR3 protein: CASSYTGEKQFF

V gene: TRBV19
J gene: TRBJ1-2
CDR3 protein: CASSTGTGGGYTF

V gene: TRBV12-5
J gene: TRBJ2-7
CDR3 protein: CASGLVRAGNYEQYF

V gene: TRBV5-5
J gene: TRBJ1-6
CDR3 protein: CASSLSPGSYNSPLHF

V gene: TRBV18
J gene: TRBJ2-1
CDR3 protein: CASSPVAGGPGNEQFF

V gene: TRBV27
J gene: TRBJ2-1
CDR3 protein: CASCLAPLDNEQFF

V gene: TRBV12-3/TRBV12-4
J gene: TRBJ1-5
CDR3 protein: CASSYTGNQPQHF

V gene: TRBV5-1
J gene: TRBJ1-5
CDR3 protein: CASSPTGPHQPQHF

V gene: TRBV27
J gene: TRBJ2-7
CDR3 protein: CASSSGTGGEQYF

V gene: TRBV5-4
J gene: TRBJ2-7
CDR3 protein: CASSLGGYEQYF

V gene: TRBV9
J gene: TRBJ2-3
CDR3 protein: CASSVWGSGGARDTQYF

V gene: TRBV2
J gene: TRBJ2-5
CDR3 protein: CASSGQGKFQETQYF

V gene: TRBV10-3
J gene: TRBJ2-6
CDR3 protein: CAISESGYGSSGANVLTF

V gene: TRBV2
J gene: TRBJ1-2
CDR3 protein: CASHRGAGNGYTF

V gene: TRBV7-2
J gene: TRBJ1-6
CDR3 protein: CASRGGGQALLSSPLHF

V gene: TRBV27
J gene: TRBJ1-5
CDR3 protein: CASSLAGGQPQHF

V gene: TRBV4-1
J gene: TRBJ1-2
CDR3 protein: CASSQELTENYGYTF

V gene: TRBV19
J gene: TRBJ1-1
CDR3 protein: CASSNTGETLNTEAFF